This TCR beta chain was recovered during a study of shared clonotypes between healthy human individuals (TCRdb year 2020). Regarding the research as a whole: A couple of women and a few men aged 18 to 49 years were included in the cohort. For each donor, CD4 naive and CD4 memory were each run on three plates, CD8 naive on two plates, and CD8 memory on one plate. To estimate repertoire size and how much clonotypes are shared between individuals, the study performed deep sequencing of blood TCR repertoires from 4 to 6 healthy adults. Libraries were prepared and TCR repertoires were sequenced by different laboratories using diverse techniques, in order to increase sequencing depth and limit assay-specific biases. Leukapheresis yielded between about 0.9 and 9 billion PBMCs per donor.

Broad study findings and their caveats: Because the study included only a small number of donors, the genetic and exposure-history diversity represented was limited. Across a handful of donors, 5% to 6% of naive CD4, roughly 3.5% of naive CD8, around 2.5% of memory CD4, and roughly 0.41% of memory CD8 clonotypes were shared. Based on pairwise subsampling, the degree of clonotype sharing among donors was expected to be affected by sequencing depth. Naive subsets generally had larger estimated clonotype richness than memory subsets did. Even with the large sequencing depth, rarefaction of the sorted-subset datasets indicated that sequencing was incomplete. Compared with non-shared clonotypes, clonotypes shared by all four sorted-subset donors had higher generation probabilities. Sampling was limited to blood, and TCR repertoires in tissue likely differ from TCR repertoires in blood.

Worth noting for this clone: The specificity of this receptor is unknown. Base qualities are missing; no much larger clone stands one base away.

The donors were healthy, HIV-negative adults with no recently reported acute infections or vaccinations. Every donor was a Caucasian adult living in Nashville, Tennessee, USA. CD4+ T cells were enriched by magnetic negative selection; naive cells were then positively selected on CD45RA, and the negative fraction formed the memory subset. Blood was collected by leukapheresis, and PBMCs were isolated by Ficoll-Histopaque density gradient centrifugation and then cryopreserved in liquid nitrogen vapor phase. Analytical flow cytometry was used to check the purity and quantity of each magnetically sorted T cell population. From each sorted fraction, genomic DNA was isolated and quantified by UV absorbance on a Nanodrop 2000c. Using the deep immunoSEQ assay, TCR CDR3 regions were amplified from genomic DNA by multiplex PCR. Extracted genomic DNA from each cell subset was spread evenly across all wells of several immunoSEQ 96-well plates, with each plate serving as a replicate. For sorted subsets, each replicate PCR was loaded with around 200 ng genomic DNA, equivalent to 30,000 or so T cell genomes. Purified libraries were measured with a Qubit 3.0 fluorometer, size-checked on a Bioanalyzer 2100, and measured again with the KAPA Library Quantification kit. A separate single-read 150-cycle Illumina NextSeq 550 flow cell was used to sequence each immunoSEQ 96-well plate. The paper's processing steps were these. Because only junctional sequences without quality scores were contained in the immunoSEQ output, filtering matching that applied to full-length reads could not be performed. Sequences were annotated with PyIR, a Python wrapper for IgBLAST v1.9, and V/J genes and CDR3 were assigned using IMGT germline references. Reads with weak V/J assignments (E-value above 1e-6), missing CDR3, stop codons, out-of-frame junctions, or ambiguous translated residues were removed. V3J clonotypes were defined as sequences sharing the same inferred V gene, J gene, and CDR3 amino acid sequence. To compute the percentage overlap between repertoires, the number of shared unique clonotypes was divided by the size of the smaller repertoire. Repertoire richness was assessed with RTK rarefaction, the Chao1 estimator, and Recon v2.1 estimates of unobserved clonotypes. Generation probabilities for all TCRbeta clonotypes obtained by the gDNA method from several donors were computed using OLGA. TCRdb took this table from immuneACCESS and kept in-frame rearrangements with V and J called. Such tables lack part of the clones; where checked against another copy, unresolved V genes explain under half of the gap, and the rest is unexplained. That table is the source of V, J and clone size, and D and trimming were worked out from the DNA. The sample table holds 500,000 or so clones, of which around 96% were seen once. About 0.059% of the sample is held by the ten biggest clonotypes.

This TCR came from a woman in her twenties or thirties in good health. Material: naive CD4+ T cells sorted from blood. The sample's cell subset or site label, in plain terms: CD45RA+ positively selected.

Here the CDR3 is given as CASSSPDRRTEAFF. The bases are TGTGCCAGCAGTTCCCCAGACAGGCGTACTGAAGCTTTCTTT. The sequence is built from TRBV6-6 and TRBJ1-1; a tentative D match to TRBD1 spans 6 bases. For CDR1 and CDR2, the germline V gene (reference sequence) lists MNHNY and SVGAGI. The CDR3 starts with the cysteine, ends with the phenylalanine, and has 14 residues. Of all the DNA, just the CDR3 is kept, 42 bases in frame from base 1. Trimming removed 4 bases from V and 5 bases from J, leaving 14 bases between the germline ends.